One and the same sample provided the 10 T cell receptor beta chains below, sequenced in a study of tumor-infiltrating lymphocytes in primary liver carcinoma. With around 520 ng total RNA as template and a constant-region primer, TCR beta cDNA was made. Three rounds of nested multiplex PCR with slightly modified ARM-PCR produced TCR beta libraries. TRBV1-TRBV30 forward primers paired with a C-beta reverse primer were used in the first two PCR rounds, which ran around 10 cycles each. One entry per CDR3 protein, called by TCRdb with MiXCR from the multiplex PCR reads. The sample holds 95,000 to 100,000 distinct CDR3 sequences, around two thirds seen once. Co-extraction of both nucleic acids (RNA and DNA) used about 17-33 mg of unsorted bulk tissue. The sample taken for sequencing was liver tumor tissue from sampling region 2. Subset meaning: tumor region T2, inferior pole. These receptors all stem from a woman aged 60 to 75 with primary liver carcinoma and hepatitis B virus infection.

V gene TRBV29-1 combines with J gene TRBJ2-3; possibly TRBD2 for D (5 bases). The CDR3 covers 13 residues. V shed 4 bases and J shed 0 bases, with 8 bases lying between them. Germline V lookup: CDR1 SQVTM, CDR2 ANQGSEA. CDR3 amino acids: CSVGPGSTDTQYF. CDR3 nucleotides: TGCAGCGTTGGTCCGGGGAGCACAGATACGCAGTATTTT.

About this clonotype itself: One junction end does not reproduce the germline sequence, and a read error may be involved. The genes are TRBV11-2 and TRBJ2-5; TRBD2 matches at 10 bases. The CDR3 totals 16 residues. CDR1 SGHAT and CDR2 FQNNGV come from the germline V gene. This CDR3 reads CTSSYFRGSGRETQYF. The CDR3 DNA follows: TGTACCAGCAGCTACTTCCGTGGTAGCGGGAGGGAGACCCAGTACTTC.

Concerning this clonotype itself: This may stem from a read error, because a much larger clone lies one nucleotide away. The CDR3 region is CASSFLGVAGTDTQYF. CDR3 in DNA: TGTGCCAGCTCCTTCTTAGGAGTAGCGGGAACAGATACGCAGTATTTT. This chain uses TRBV18 with TRBJ2-3; 8 bases fit TRBD2. The V segment lost 6 bases and the J segment 3 bases; nucleotides outside the gene matches: 11. CDR3 length equals 16 residues. The germline CDR1 and CDR2 sequences are KGHSH and LQKENI.

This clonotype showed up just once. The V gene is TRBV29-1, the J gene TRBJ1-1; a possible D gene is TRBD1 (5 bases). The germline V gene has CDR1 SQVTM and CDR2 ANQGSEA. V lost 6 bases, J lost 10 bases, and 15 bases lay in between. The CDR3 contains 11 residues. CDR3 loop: CSVRRGEPAFF. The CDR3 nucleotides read TGCAGCGTGCGACGGGGGGAACCAGCTTTCTTT.

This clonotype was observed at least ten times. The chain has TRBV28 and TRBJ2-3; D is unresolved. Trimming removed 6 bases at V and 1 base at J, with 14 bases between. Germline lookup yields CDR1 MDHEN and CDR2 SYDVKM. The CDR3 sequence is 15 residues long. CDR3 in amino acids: CASRAERLRTDTQYF. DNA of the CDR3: TGTGCCAGCAGGGCGGAACGGTTACGCACAGATACGCAGTATTTT. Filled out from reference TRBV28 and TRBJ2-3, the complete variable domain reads DVKVTQSSRYLVKRTGEKVFLECVQDMDHENMFWYRQDPGLGLRLIYFSYDVKMKEKGDIPEGYSVSREKKERFSLILESASTNQTSMYLCASRAERLRTDTQYFGPGTRLTVL.

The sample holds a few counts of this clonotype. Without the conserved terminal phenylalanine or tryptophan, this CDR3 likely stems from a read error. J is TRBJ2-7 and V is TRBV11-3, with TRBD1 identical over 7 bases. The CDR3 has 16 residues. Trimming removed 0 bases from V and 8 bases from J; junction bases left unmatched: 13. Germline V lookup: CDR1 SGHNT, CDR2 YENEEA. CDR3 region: CASSLEMGRGQYKQYL. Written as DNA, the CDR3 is TGTGCCAGCAGCTTAGAGATGGGCAGGGGACAGTACAAGCAGTACTTA.

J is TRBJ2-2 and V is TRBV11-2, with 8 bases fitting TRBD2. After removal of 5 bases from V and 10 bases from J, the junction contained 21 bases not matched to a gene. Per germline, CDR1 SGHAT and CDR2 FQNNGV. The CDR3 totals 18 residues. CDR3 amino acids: CASSPDLGTSGMGTELFF. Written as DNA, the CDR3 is TGTGCCAGCAGCCCCGACCTCGGGACTAGTGGGATGGGGACGGAGCTGTTTTTT. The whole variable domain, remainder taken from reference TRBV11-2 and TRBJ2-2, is EAGVAQSPRYKIIEKRQSVAFWCNPISGHATLYWYQQILGQGPKLLIQFQNNGVVDDSQLPKDRFSAERLKGVDSTLKIQPAKLEDSAVYLCASSPDLGTSGMGTELFFGEGSRLTVL.

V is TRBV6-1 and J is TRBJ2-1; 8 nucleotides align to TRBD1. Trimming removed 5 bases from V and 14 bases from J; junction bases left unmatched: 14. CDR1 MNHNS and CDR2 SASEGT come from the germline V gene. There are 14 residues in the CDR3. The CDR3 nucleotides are TGTGCCAGCAGTTTGGACAGGGTCTTGGTCGGGAAGTTCTTC. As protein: CASSLDRVLVGKFF.

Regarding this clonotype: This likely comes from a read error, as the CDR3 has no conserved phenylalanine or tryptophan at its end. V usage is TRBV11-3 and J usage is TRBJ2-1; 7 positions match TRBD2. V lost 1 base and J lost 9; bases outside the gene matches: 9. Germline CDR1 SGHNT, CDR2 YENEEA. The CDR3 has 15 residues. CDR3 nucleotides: TGTGCCAGCAGCTTAGGAACTAGCGAGAGGCTTGAGCAGTTCTTA. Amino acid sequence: CASSLGTSERLEQFL.

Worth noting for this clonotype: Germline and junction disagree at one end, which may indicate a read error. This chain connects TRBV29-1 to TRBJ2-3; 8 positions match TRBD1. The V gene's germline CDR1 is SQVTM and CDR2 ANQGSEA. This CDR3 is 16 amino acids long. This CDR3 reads CSAELGTGRRTDTQYF. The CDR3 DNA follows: TGCAGCGCTGAATTAGGGACAGGTAGACGTACAGATACGCAGTATTTT.